Here is one T cell receptor beta chain with its context. Its antigen remains undetermined. Base qualities are not at hand, and no much larger clone is one base apart. This sample was taken from a study of STAT5B mutations in CD4+ large granular lymphocyte leukemia (dated by TCRdb to the early 2020s). About the full investigation: Among healthy controls, the CDR3 'QG' motif was associated with a particular HLA allele. The purity of purified fractions was confirmed by flow cytometry on FACSCanto II or FACSVerse to exceed 95% among lymphocytes. TCRbeta repertoires of CD4+ T-cell large granular lymphocyte leukemia patients were compared with those of healthy blood donors. The study at large found these results: The data were not HLA-matched, and the higher clonality in CD4+ T-LGLL than in CD8+ T-LGLL could be due to the relatively small sample size. Main leukemic clonotypes were private to each patient, although roughly 26% of the main leukemic clonotypes were found at low frequency in the non-leukemic repertoires of other patients. Compared with healthy CD4+ repertoires, CD4-sorted patient repertoires appeared more clonal, and this difference remained even after the putative leukemic clones were removed.

TCRbeta rearrangements were sequenced from genomic DNA using the immunoSEQ assay at survey resolution. Turning to the authors' computational methods: A lowest detectable productive clonotype frequency of 2.59 x 10-5 was observed in the TCR sequencing data. Analyses included only productive TCRbeta rearrangements, meaning complete and in-frame sequences. Clonality for each sample was calculated as Simpson clonality in the immunoSEQ Analyzer version 3.0. Clones were categorized by frequency as very rare, small, medium, large (1-20%) or hyperexpanded (>20%). OLGA 1.2.3 estimated generation probabilities, VDJtools produced V-gene circos plots, VDJdb was queried for specificities, and GLIPH identified CDR3 motifs. TCRdb obtained this table from immuneACCESS and retained in-frame rearrangements with V and J assigned. These tables miss some clones; where compared with another copy, unresolved V genes account for less than half of the shortfall, and the remainder is unexplained. V and J calls and clone size follow that table, whereas D and trimming were derived from the DNA. The sample table shows about 30,000 clones, and under 85% are seen once. Clones ranked in the top ten supply about 2.1% of the sample.

The healthy control group was made up of around 40 blood donors, and the Finnish Red Cross blood service supplied their buffy coats. All TCR-sequenced material derived from peripheral blood: patient blood samples and healthy donor buffy coats. Ficoll-Hypaque gradient centrifugation was used to isolate peripheral blood mononuclear cells. CD4+ cells were magnetically purified from the buffy coats of healthy controls. The Gentra Puregene Cell and Tissue kit was used for genomic DNA extraction, and quantification was performed on a Qubit 2.0 fluorometer. Sequencing was performed on CD4+ T cells from blood buffy coats. This receptor was obtained from a human donor in good health.

The nucleotide sequence reads TGTGCCAGCAGCTCCATTAGCGGAGCCCACTACGAGCAGTACTTC. Its translation reads: CASSSISGAHYEQYF. The chain is made from TRBV5-4 and TRBJ2-7, with a weak D call of TRBD2 (6 bases match). Relative to germline, V is 3 bases shorter and J is 3 bases shorter, with 16 bases between their ends. The CDR3 numbers 15 residues from cysteine through phenylalanine. The retained sequence is limited to the CDR3, 45 bases, with the frame set at the first base. Taken from the germline V gene (reference sequence), the CDR1 and CDR2 loops are SGHNT and YYREEE.